Below are 10 T cell receptor beta chains sequenced from a single sample in a study of regulatory T cells in long-lasting Graves disease. Time point indicated: newly diagnosed GD, antithyroid drugs for less than 3 months. PBMCs provided the RNA from which the TCR library was made. TCR beta libraries were built with iRepertoire HTBI primers and Arm-PCR of CDR3 regions. TCRdb ran MiXCR on the multiplex PCR reads and lists one entry per CDR3 protein. The table shows fewer than 550,000 distinct CDR3 sequences, with approximately 16% occurring only once. These data were also filed under a second study, of T cells in Graves' hyperthyroidism and ophthalmopathy.

Specimen: peripheral blood mononuclear cells (PBMCs), collected at new diagnosis, from a patient treated with antithyroid drugs. The receptors come from a woman between 18 and 29 years old with Graves disease.

This clonotype appeared a few times. This sequence joins TRBV6-1 and TRBJ1-5, with D possibly matching TRBD1 (6 bases). The CDR3 spans 13 residues. V lost 7 bases to trimming and J lost 6 bases, with 13 bases between them. The germline V gene has CDR1 MNHNS and CDR2 SASEGT. CDR3 amino acids: CASMGAGAQPQHF. CDR3 bases: TGTGCCAGCATGGGGGCGGGGGCTCAGCCCCAGCATTTT.

CDR3 in amino acids: CASNRPNQPQHF. Written as DNA, the CDR3 is TGTGCCAGTAATAGGCCTAATCAGCCCCAGCATTTT. The V and J genes are TRBV6-1 and TRBJ1-5; D remains ambiguous. The CDR3 runs to 12 residues. Germline CDR1 is MNHNS and CDR2 is SASEGT. V dropped 9 bases and J dropped 4 bases, with 10 bases sitting between them.

The rearrangement uses TRBV7-3 and TRBJ2-7, with D perhaps TRBD1 or TRBD2 (5 bases each). This CDR3 has 15 residues. Germline assignment: CDR1 SGHTA and CDR2 FQGTGA. Trimming removed 2 bases from V and 4 bases from J, with 15 bases in between. The CDR3 loop reads CASSLRGRRGYEQYF. CDR3 DNA: TGTGCCAGCAGCTTACGGGGACGGCGCGGATACGAGCAGTACTTC.

A few counts support this clonotype. The chain has TRBV19 and TRBJ2-2, with TRBD1 matching 9 bases. CDR3 length: 15 residues. Germline trimming cut 6 bases from V and 8 bases from J; bases unmatched to any gene: 10. Germline CDR1 is LNHDA and CDR2 is SQIVND (reference sequence). In DNA form, the CDR3 reads TGTGCCAGTAGGGGGACAGGGACGGCCTTTGGGGAGCTGTTTTTT. Protein product: CASRGTGTAFGELFF.

This clonotype occurred a few times. The chain uses TRBV12-3 or TRBV12-4 and TRBJ2-1, with 12 positions matching TRBD2. This CDR3 is built from 15 residues. V shed 3 bases, J shed 6 bases, and the junction held 3 bases outside the gene matches. The chain's CDR3 is CASSLTSGRPNEQFF. DNA for the CDR3: TGTGCCAGCAGTTTGACTAGCGGGAGACCCAATGAGCAGTTCTTC.

Remarks on this clonotype: This may come from a read error, since a much larger clone is one base off. The rearrangement uses TRBV6-1 and TRBJ2-1; either TRBD1 or TRBD2 may fit D (5 bases each). Germline V CDR1 and CDR2: MNHNS, SASEGT. V lost 6 bases and J 5 bases, leaving 17 bases between the germline ends. This CDR3 contains 15 residues. The CDR3 DNA reads TGTGCCAGCAGCCCCGGGACGGCCCCCCACAATGAGCAGTTCTTC. Amino acids: CASSPGTAPHNEQFF.

This clonotype was observed many times. For the CDR3, the DNA is TGTGCCAGCTCACCACCGGGAGGAGAGCAGTACTTC. This encodes CASSPPGGEQYF. V is TRBV18 and J is TRBJ2-7, with D maybe TRBD2 (6 bases). Between the trimmed V and J ends, which lost 0 bases and 7 bases, there was a span of 7 bases. Germline CDR1 and CDR2: KGHSH and LQKENI. This CDR3 has 12 amino acids.

This clonotype was found a few times. The chain uses TRBV12-3 or TRBV12-4 and TRBJ2-1, with D possibly TRBD1 on 6 matching bases. The CDR3 loop spans 16 amino acids. V was cut by 3 bases and J by 0 bases, with 12 bases left in between. CDR3 sequence reads: CASSLLRGSSYNEQFF. As DNA, the CDR3 is TGTGCCAGCAGTTTGCTCAGGGGTAGCTCCTACAATGAGCAGTTCTTC.

This clonotype was detected many times. This chain joins TRBV6-1 and TRBJ1-1; unclear D gene. V was cut by 4 bases and J by 6 bases, with 9 bases left in between. Germline loops: CDR1 MNHNS, CDR2 SASEGT. This CDR3 spans 12 amino acids. CDR3 sequence (DNA): TGTGCCAGCAGTGGGGAGGACCCTGAAGCTTTCTTT. Translation: CASSGEDPEAFF.

In its sample, this clonotype was seen many times. The V and J genes are TRBV29-1 and TRBJ2-3; D is ambiguous. Germline lookup yields CDR1 SQVTM and CDR2 ANQGSEA. V was trimmed by 7 bases and J by 2 bases, leaving 13 bases between them. CDR3 length: 13 residues. The chain's CDR3 is CSGFSAITDTQYF. CDR3 DNA: TGCAGCGGCTTCTCGGCTATCACAGATACGCAGTATTTT.